The 24 T cell receptor beta chains reported below all come from one sample, sequenced in a study of PD-1 blockade in classical Hodgkin lymphoma. The time point was: newly diagnosed, previously untreated cHL patient sample. Magnetic negative selection served to purify CD4+ T cells out of PBMCs that had been thawed. Clones were sequenced by immunoSEQ multiplex PCR, and TCRdb holds only the in-frame ones, with some missing. The sample gives about 24,000 clones, about 90% of which show up once; less than 0.65% is in the top ten. The specimen sequenced was CD4+ T cells from blood. These receptors came from a human donor with classical Hodgkin lymphoma.

This clone occurred a few times. The chain carries TRBV25-1 and TRBJ1-2; the D is unclear. Germline CDR1 MGHDK, CDR2 SYGVNS. The V and J ends lost 6 bases and 4 bases respectively, with 6 bases between them. The CDR3 loop spans 11 amino acids. The CDR3 reads CASRRGYGYTF. CDR3 DNA sequence: TGTGCCAGCAGGAGAGGCTATGGCTACACCTTC.

CDR3 coding DNA: TGTGCCAGCAGTGAAGTAGGAGGTTCACCCCTCCACTTT. This translates into CASSEVGGSPLHF. The chain links TRBV6-1 to TRBJ1-6; D remains ambiguous. V dropped 1 base and J dropped 9 bases, with 7 bases sitting between them. Germline values: CDR1 MNHNS, CDR2 SASEGT. The CDR3 contains 13 residues.

The chain recombines TRBV5-1 with TRBJ2-3; the D is unclear. V lost 5 bases and J 0 bases, leaving 19 bases between the germline ends. The CDR3 has 17 amino acids. Germline V gene sequence: CDR1 SGHRS, CDR2 YFSETQ. CDR3 nucleotide sequence: TGCGCCAGCAGTTGGACCATCTCACGGGCGAGCACAGATACGCAGTATTTT. As protein: CASSWTISRASTDTQYF.

The chain employs TRBV4-1 and TRBJ2-1; D is perhaps TRBD1 or TRBD2 (5 bases each). CDR1 and CDR2 from the germline V gene are MGHRA and YSYEKL. The CDR3 has 15 residues. V was cut by 0 bases and J by 7 bases, with 13 bases left in between. This CDR3 is CASSQDQGKRNEQFF. In nucleotides, the CDR3 is TGCGCCAGCAGCCAAGATCAGGGAAAGCGGAATGAGCAGTTCTTC.

V and J are TRBV5-1 and TRBJ1-1; TRBD1 might be the D (5 bases). Germline assignment: CDR1 SGHRS and CDR2 YFSETQ. Trimming took 0 bases from V and 0 from J, leaving 6 bases between them. There are 14 residues in the CDR3. The CDR3 sequence: CASSLAGMNTEAFF. For the CDR3, the DNA is TGCGCCAGCAGCTTGGCAGGGATGAACACTGAAGCTTTCTTT.

The genes are TRBV4-2 and TRBJ2-2, with D possibly matching TRBD2 (7 bases). The CDR3 is 18 residues long. Trimming stripped 1 base from V and 0 bases from J, with 15 bases between. Germline V gene data show CDR1 as LGHNA and CDR2 as YNFKEQ. As DNA, the CDR3 is TGTGCCAGCAGCCAAGTGTTCGGGGGGCCCGCGAACACCGGGGAGCTGTTTTTT. It codes for CASSQVFGGPANTGELFF.

This clone was counted once. CDR3 sequence: CASSVTSRIDYGYTF. The CDR3 DNA sequence: TGTGCCAGCAGCGTAACGTCCCGAATCGACTATGGCTACACCTTC. The chain combines TRBV9 with TRBJ1-2; D is uncertain. CDR1 and CDR2 from the germline V gene are SGDLS and YYNGEE. CDR3 length equals 15 residues. Trimming took 1 base from V and 3 from J, leaving 13 bases between them.

The chain combines TRBV19 with TRBJ2-2; D call uncertain. Between the trimmed V and J ends, which lost 1 base and 7 bases, there was a span of 4 bases. The CDR3 spans 12 residues. Per germline, CDR1 LNHDA and CDR2 SQIVND (reference sequence). CDR3 amino acids: CASSIVHGELFF. DNA for the CDR3: TGTGCCAGTAGTATAGTTCACGGGGAGCTGTTTTTT.

The chain links TRBV27 to TRBJ1-3; D gene unclear. The length of the CDR3 is 14 residues. Germline V gene sequence: CDR1 MNHEY, CDR2 SMNVEV (reference sequence). V gave up 7 bases and J gave up 2 bases, with 12 bases separating them. The CDR3 coding sequence is TGTGCCAGCACCAGAATACCCCCTGGAAACACCATATATTTT. It specifies CASTRIPPGNTIYF.

The chain combines TRBV10-1 with TRBJ2-7, with a weak D call TRBD1 (5 bases). The CDR3 contains 16 residues. CDR1 WNHNN and CDR2 SYGVQD come from the germline V gene (reference sequence). V shed 0 bases and J shed 3 bases, with 15 bases lying between them. This CDR3 reads CASSESKRQPFYEQYF. The DNA of the CDR3 is TGCGCCAGCAGTGAGTCGAAACGACAGCCTTTCTACGAGCAGTACTTC.

V gene TRBV7-2 combines with J gene TRBJ2-6; 8 nucleotides match TRBD2. V lost 4 bases and J lost 2; bases outside the gene matches: 4. Germline V gene sequence: CDR1 SGHTA, CDR2 FQGNSA. The CDR3 runs 16 residues. The DNA for the CDR3 is TGTGCCAGCAGCTATCAGCGGGGGACTGGGGCCAACGTCCTGACTTTC. Its translation: CASSYQRGTGANVLTF.

The chain employs TRBV30 and TRBJ2-5; TRBD2 matches 10 bases. This CDR3 region has 15 residues. V dropped 3 bases and J dropped 2; count of bases not matched to a gene: 6. The germline CDR1 and CDR2 sequences are GTSNPN and SVGIG (reference sequence). This chain's CDR3 is CAWRGTSATQETQYF. For the CDR3, the DNA is TGTGCCTGGAGAGGGACTAGCGCTACGCAAGAGACCCAGTACTTC.

The table lists this clone with a few counts. The rearrangement links TRBV19 to TRBJ1-5, with TRBD1 matching over 8 bases. Germline lookup yields CDR1 LNHDA and CDR2 SQIVND (reference sequence). The V and J ends lost 3 bases and 1 base, in that order; junction bases with no gene match: 8. CDR3 length: 17 residues. CDR3 amino acids: CASSMAAGGESNQPQHF. The CDR3 nucleotides read TGTGCCAGTAGTATGGCGGCAGGGGGCGAGAGCAATCAGCCCCAGCATTTT.

CDR3 sequence: CASSSGPGQKTAYGYTF. As DNA, the CDR3 is TGTGCCAGCAGTTCGGGGCCTGGACAAAAAACGGCCTATGGCTACACCTTC. The chain uses TRBV27 and TRBJ1-2; tentative D call: TRBD1 (5 bases). Trimming cost V 4 bases and J 4 bases, with 22 bases left between them. The CDR3 runs to 17 residues. Germline CDR1 and CDR2: MNHEY and SMNVEV (reference sequence).

The chain combines TRBV2 with TRBJ1-6; D is perhaps TRBD1 (5 bases). Per the germline V gene, CDR1 is SNHLY and CDR2 is FYNNEI. The V and J ends lost 2 bases and 4 bases respectively, with 12 bases between them. The CDR3 loop spans 16 amino acids. This CDR3 is CASSERSRAYNSPLHF. The CDR3 DNA is TGTGCCAGCAGTGAAAGGTCCAGGGCGTATAATTCACCCCTCCACTTT.

The chain joins TRBV2 to TRBJ2-5; D may be TRBD1 or TRBD2 (5 bases each). V gave up 7 bases and J gave up 2 bases, with 11 bases separating them. CDR1 is SNHLY and CDR2 is FYNNEI in the germline V gene. The CDR3 runs 13 residues. CDR3 sequence reads: CASTWDLQETQYF. As DNA, the CDR3 is TGTGCCAGCACTTGGGACCTTCAAGAGACCCAGTACTTC.

In DNA, the CDR3 is TGTGCCAGCAGCCCGCCGAGGGATAACACCGGGGAGCTGTTTTTT. Translated: CASSPPRDNTGELFF. The V gene is TRBV9, the J gene TRBJ2-2; D perhaps matches TRBD2 (5 bases). The CDR3 is 15 residues long. Germline-derived CDR1 and CDR2 are SGDLS and YYNGEE. The ends were cut back, 4 bases at V and 2 bases at J, with 12 bases in the middle.

This chain connects TRBV2 to TRBJ1-2; D possibly corresponds to TRBD1 (5 bases). The CDR3 is 12 amino acids. Germline V CDR1 and CDR2: SNHLY, FYNNEI. V dropped 6 bases and J dropped 4 bases, with 9 bases sitting between them. The CDR3 sequence is CASRSDSYGYTF. The CDR3, as DNA: TGTGCCAGCAGATCTGACAGCTATGGCTACACCTTC.

The rearrangement links TRBV4-1 to TRBJ1-1; a possible D gene is TRBD1 (5 bases). V was pared by 1 base and J by 5 bases, with 11 bases between. This CDR3 spans 14 amino acids. Germline CDR1 is MGHRA and CDR2 is YSYEKL. Written as DNA, the CDR3 is TGCGCCAGCAGCCAAGTACACCGGGGGACTGAAGCTTTCTTT. The encoded protein is CASSQVHRGTEAFF.

V is TRBV7-6 and J is TRBJ1-2, with TRBD1 matching 8 bases. The V and J ends lost 0 bases and 4 bases, in that order; junction bases with no gene match: 10. Per the germline V gene, CDR1 is SGHVS and CDR2 is FNYEAQ. This CDR3 is 17 amino acids long. The CDR3 sequence is CASSLAGTGQYGYGYTF. CDR3 nucleotide sequence: TGTGCCAGCAGCTTAGCCGGGACAGGACAATATGGCTATGGCTACACCTTC.

The J gene is TRBJ2-3, the V gene TRBV7-2; D gene unclear. With 5 bases removed from V and 0 bases from J, the gap between germline ends came to 3 bases. The CDR3 extends over 12 amino acids. Germline loops: CDR1 SGHTA, CDR2 FQGNSA. The CDR3 nucleotides read TGTGCCAGCAGCCCGAGCACAGATACGCAGTATTTT. Its translation is CASSPSTDTQYF.

This clone was recorded a few times. This sequence joins TRBV6-6 and TRBJ1-5; no clear D. The CDR3 loop spans 13 amino acids. The germline CDR1 and CDR2 sequences are MNHNY and SVGAGI (reference sequence). Trimming stripped 4 bases from V and 7 bases from J, with 11 bases between. As DNA, the CDR3 is TGTGCCAGCAGTTCCCCCGCCCGCCAGCCCCAGCATTTT. It encodes CASSSPARQPQHF.

The rearrangement links TRBV5-1 to TRBJ2-7; D is ambiguous. The CDR3 sequence is 13 residues long. The V end lost 4 bases, the J end lost 3 bases, and 11 bases lay between the germline ends. Looked up from germline, CDR1 is SGHRS and CDR2 is YFSETQ. In nucleotides, the CDR3 is TGCGCCAGCAGCCCAGACTTGAGCTACGAGCAGTACTTC. This gives the protein CASSPDLSYEQYF.

This sequence joins TRBV6-1 and TRBJ2-7; maybe TRBD2 (7 bases). Between the trimmed V and J ends, which lost 4 bases and 3 bases, there was a span of 25 bases. Germline V gene lookup returns CDR1 MNHNS and CDR2 SASEGT. This CDR3 spans 18 amino acids. The CDR3 bases are TGTGCCAGCAGTGGATCCCCGACAGTTTTGGGGGGGCTCTACGAGCAGTACTTC. This translates into CASSGSPTVLGGLYEQYF.